This TCR beta chain was retrieved from a study of cytomegalovirus exposure and HLA in healthy donors. Study-level findings and limits: The authors enumerated 164 TCR beta chains as linked to cytomegalovirus.

On this clone: The antigen is unknown.

60 Vbeta and 13 Jbeta primers were used in PCR. Source study methods: It was a later analysis that counted some 80 million unique TCR beta chains, of which about 10 million were shared. Only in-frame clones appear in the TCRdb table, and some are missing; sequencing was by immunoSEQ multiplex PCR. V and J calls and clone size follow that table, whereas D and trimming were derived from the DNA. The table records 140,000 to 150,000 clones, 80% to 90% of them present only once. The V gene end was trimmed by 5 bases and the J gene end by 7 bases; junction bases not matched to a gene: 13. The germline gives CDR1 SGHTA, CDR2 FQGTGA. The CDR3 is 16 residues long.

The gene calls are TRBV7-3 and TRBJ2-1, with 8 bases matching TRBD2. Sequencing was carried out using PBMCs. This sequence was found in a woman in her forties in good health and CMV-seropositive. The CDR3, as DNA: TGTGCCAGCAGCGAGTCCTCGGGGGGGTTAAAGAATGAGCAGTTCTTC. Translated, it gives CASSESSGGLKNEQFF.